This TCR beta chain came from a study of vaccination and CD4 T cells after COVID-19. Study context: Overlapping spike peptides from SARS-CoV-2, HCoV-NL63, HCoV-OC43 and HCoV-229E served to stimulate the cells.

Points on this clonotype: Its antigen is unknown.

The CDR3 contains 14 residues. With 6 bases clipped from V and 5 bases from J, the junction kept 6 bases outside the gene matches. CDR1 DFQATT and CDR2 SNEGSKA come from the germline V gene (reference sequence). The Oncomine TCR Beta short-read assay sequenced DNA from cultured CD4+ T cells. The source of extracted genomic DNA was cultured CD4+ T cells. TCRdb passed the PCR reads through MiXCR, listing each CDR3 protein once. The data show 4,500 to 5,500 distinct CDR3 sequences, approximately 61% seen once. As for treatment: roughly ten-day PBMC culture with coronavirus spike peptide pools or control peptides (ViraFEST assay). Harvesting of the unexposed donor's CD4+ T cells predated the COVID-19 pandemic (2011-2018). Cells permitting, SARS-CoV-2 S/N and four cold-coronavirus spikes were tested on unexposed-donor CD4+ T cells. Study-wide findings and caveats: Convalescent patients' clones that were vaccine-specific were spike mono-reactive in 304 of 307 cases.

Sequencing was done on a sample of CD4+ T cells from blood, cultured in vitro. The origin of this receptor is a human donor in good health. V usage is TRBV20-1 and J usage is TRBJ2-5; 13 bases align to TRBD2. The DNA for the CDR3 is TGCAGTGCCAAACTAGCGGGAGGGCTCGAGACCCAGTACTTC. It yields the protein CSAKLAGGLETQYF.